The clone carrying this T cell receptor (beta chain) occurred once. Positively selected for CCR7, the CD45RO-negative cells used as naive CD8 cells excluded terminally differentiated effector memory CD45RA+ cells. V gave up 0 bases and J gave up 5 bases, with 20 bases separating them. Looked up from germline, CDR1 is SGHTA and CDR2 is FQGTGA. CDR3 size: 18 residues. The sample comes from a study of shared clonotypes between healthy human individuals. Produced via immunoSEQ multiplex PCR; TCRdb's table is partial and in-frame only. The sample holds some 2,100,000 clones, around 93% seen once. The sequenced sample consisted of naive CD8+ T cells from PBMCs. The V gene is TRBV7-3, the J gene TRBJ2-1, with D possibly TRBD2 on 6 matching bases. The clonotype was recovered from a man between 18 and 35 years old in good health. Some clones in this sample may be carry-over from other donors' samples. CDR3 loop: CASSLTGGVSGTHNEQFF. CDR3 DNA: TGTGCCAGCAGCTTAACAGGCGGGGTTTCCGGGACCCACAATGAGCAGTTCTTC.